The rows below give T cell receptor beta chains drawn from one sample of a study of CXCR3-negative and CXCR3-positive naive CD8 T cells. No DNA is given; TCRdb re-called the 5' RACE reads and lists each CDR3 protein once. Here the sample table reports some 150,000 distinct CDR3 sequences. The material sequenced was naive CXCR3+ CD8+ T cells from blood. The receptors were gathered from a human donor in good health. Some clones in this sample may be carry-over from other donors' samples. Each CDR3 is given with its conserved first and last residue. Each record gives: V gene, J gene, CDR3 protein.

v_call: TRBV6-6
j_call: TRBJ1-6
cdr3_aa: CASSYGIQGAKYNSPLHF

v_call: TRBV15
j_call: TRBJ1-5
cdr3_aa: CATSRGVSQPQHF

v_call: TRBV6-5
j_call: TRBJ1-3
cdr3_aa: CASSPGQVNTIYF

v_call: TRBV29-1
j_call: TRBJ2-1
cdr3_aa: CSVEPPPAGQFF

v_call: TRBV7-9
j_call: TRBJ2-1
cdr3_aa: CASSIRDRYTSSYNEQFF

v_call: TRBV20-1
j_call: TRBJ1-2
cdr3_aa: CSARGVDNYGYTF

v_call: TRBV6-2/TRBV6-3
j_call: TRBJ2-1
cdr3_aa: CASSWTSALSSYNEQFF

v_call: TRBV2
j_call: TRBJ2-7
cdr3_aa: CASPPSGRAAGEQYF

v_call: TRBV5-1
j_call: TRBJ1-2
cdr3_aa: CASSPSGPAYGYTF

v_call: TRBV5-1
j_call: TRBJ2-7
cdr3_aa: CASSLLPGDYEQYF